Below, 8 T cell receptor beta chains from the same sample are listed, as sequenced in a study of blood T cell repertoires in COVID-19 (dated by TCRdb to the early 2020s). The receptor library was made with the immunoSEQ multiplex PCR assay. TCRdb limited this immuneACCESS table to in-frame rearrangements with V and J called. A share of clones is missing; checked studies link under half to unresolved V genes, and the rest is unexplained. Across this sample there are approximately 89,000 clones, with about 92% seen only once. The leading ten clones occupy 6.3% of the sample. The specimen was peripheral blood. The receptors come from a woman aged 55-70 years with active COVID-19.

The V call is TRBV18, the J call TRBJ1-2; no definite D call. Trimming took off 5 bases at V and 7 bases at J, with 17 bases between the two ends. This CDR3 contains 14 residues. Looked up from germline, CDR1 is KGHSH and CDR2 is LQKENI. The DNA for the CDR3 is TGTGCCAGCTCATATACCGGTCAAGAGGTTGGCTACACCTTC. Amino acid sequence: CASSYTGQEVGYTF.

J is TRBJ2-3 and V is TRBV5-4, with 7 bases lining up with TRBD1. The junction had 6 bases not matched to a gene; V was cut back by 2 bases and J by 3 bases. Germline loops: CDR1 SGHNT, CDR2 YYREEE (reference sequence). The CDR3 is made up of 15 amino acids. The CDR3 DNA reads TGTGCCAGCAGCTTACCGGGACAGACTACAGATACGCAGTATTTT. Translated, it gives CASSLPGQTTDTQYF.

This sequence joins TRBV6-1 and TRBJ2-7; 12 nucleotides match TRBD1. The CDR3 totals 16 residues. Looked up from germline, CDR1 is MNHNS and CDR2 is SASEGT. After removal of 0 bases from V and 4 bases from J, the junction contained 4 bases not matched to a gene. The CDR3 loop is CASSEAPGQGAYEQYF. The CDR3 DNA reads as TGTGCCAGCAGTGAAGCGCCGGGACAGGGGGCTTACGAGCAGTACTTC.

The chain links TRBV5-1 to TRBJ1-2, with 10 bases lining up with TRBD1. V lost 0 bases to trimming and J lost 8 bases; unmatched junction nucleotides: 4. The CDR3 totals 14 residues. CDR1 is SGHRS and CDR2 is YFSETQ in the germline V gene. The CDR3 loop is CASSLETGGAGYTF. CDR3 in DNA: TGCGCCAGCAGCTTGGAGACAGGGGGCGCGGGCTACACCTTC.

The V and J genes are TRBV29-1 and TRBJ2-4; D remains ambiguous. CDR1 is SQVTM and CDR2 is ANQGSEA in the germline V gene. The CDR3 covers 13 residues. V shed 4 bases and J shed 2 bases, with 9 bases lying between them. The CDR3 here is CSVVNVTKNIQYF. CDR3 DNA: TGCAGCGTTGTAAATGTTACCAAAAACATTCAGTACTTC.

This CDR3 reads CASSSSVAIYNSPLHF. The CDR3 coding sequence is TGTGCCAGCAGTTCCAGCGTAGCTATCTATAATTCACCCCTCCACTTT. This chain links TRBV27 with TRBJ1-6; no firm D call. The CDR3 is 16 amino acids. V was clipped by 4 bases and J by 3 bases, with 13 bases between them. Germline CDR1 and CDR2: MNHEY and SMNVEV (reference sequence).

As regards this clone: No conserved phenylalanine or tryptophan ends this CDR3, so it is likely a read error. The V gene is TRBV28, the J gene TRBJ1-2, with 9 bases lining up with TRBD1. The ends lost 1 base at V and 6 bases at J; junction bases unmatched: 12. The germline V gene encodes CDR1 MDHEN and CDR2 SYDVKM. The CDR3 consists of 17 residues. The DNA of the CDR3 is TGTGCCAGCAGTTTATCTACCGGGACAGGGTCGATGCATGGCTACACCCTC. This translates into CASSLSTGTGSMHGYTL.

This chain joins TRBV30 and TRBJ1-5; D possibly corresponds to TRBD1 (5 bases). The CDR3 is 14 amino acids. CDR1 GTSNPN and CDR2 SVGIG come from the germline V gene (reference sequence). The ends were cut back, 2 bases at V and 2 bases at J, with 10 bases in the middle. This chain's CDR3 is CAWSQGGGNQPQHF. The CDR3 region has the DNA TGTGCCTGGAGTCAGGGTGGGGGCAATCAGCCCCAGCATTTT. Full variable domain (rest looked up from reference TRBV30 and TRBJ1-5): SQTIHQWPATLVQPVGSPLSLECTVEGTSNPNLYWYRQAAGRGLQLLFYSVGIGQISSEVPQNLSASRPQDRQFILSSKKLLLSDSGFYLCAWSQGGGNQPQHFGDGTRLSIL.